This paragraph reports one T cell receptor (beta chain). Its antigen is not yet known. Per-nucleotide qualities are absent, and no much larger clonotype sits a single base away. The sample carries other DNA sequences with the same CDR3. The cohort comprised fewer than 750 healthy bone marrow donors. At the time of sampling, every cohort member was nominally healthy, though immune exposures that went unrecorded were likely present. The donor tested CMV seronegative and was one of the 352 seronegative cohort members. A peripheral blood sample was provided by each donor, and peripheral blood mononuclear cells were used for TCR beta sequencing. The Qiagen DNeasy Blood Extraction Kit was used to extract genomic DNA from the blood cell samples. This specimen belongs to a study of cytomegalovirus exposure and HLA in healthy donors (dated by TCRdb to about 2017). With regard to the full study: An earlier analysis of roughly 610 of the donors reported 276 Gb of sequence data and around 120 million unique TCR beta sequences obtained from around 170 million T cells. An early release covering 550 to 650 HLA-typed donors comprised about 300 gigabases of sequencing data and tens of millions of unique TCR sequences. Of the roughly 400 genotyped donors, approximately 81% were placed in the genetic ancestry cluster associated with self-reported Caucasian donors. The study was designed to test whether signatures of past pathogen exposure could be identified by cataloging public T cell receptors. The study profiled the T cell repertoires of hundreds of subjects by immunosequencing and related them to cytomegalovirus serostatus. Along with the approximately 700-subject first cohort, a separate validation cohort of over 90 different subjects was used. The study combined high-throughput TCR immunosequencing, statistical association of individual TCRs with disease status, and machine learning to predict cytomegalovirus infection status. In a later analysis, previously published TCR beta repertoires from several hundred donors were re-analyzed and high-resolution HLA genotyping was added so that TCR occurrence patterns could be studied. Rather than drawing on any new phenotypic data, the later analysis identified candidate immune exposures from TCR beta sequences and the way those sequences occurred across donors. In an earlier analysis of 500 to 650 of the donors, high-throughput TCR beta sequencing was used to judge whether each TCR beta V gene segment behaved as functional or pseudogenic. Donor age, sex, ethnicity and CMV serostatus were collected together with the repertoire data. Genome-wide SNP genotypes for about 65% of the roughly 670 donors were used in a later genetic analysis, which treated that subset as a discovery cohort. All discovery cohort repertoires had been generated on a single sequencing platform. Both class I and class II loci were covered by HLA typing, at four-digit resolution. The number of donors typed differed by locus, with 629-630 for A, B, C, DRB1 and DQB1, over 500 for DQA1, some 570 for DPA1, and some 450 for DPB1. Because of strong linkage in the cohort, five DR-DQ haplotypes were treated as single units for association and clustering. On average, around 240,000 unique TCR beta nucleotide sequences were sequenced per donor among some 430 genotyped donors of the cohort, with 15% to 20% of those sequences being non-productive. Overall study results and their limits: Across donors, most TCR sequences were observed very rarely, whereas some public TCRs were present in many individuals. In this cohort, only TCR beta chains were sequenced, and detectable features were limited by the absence of alpha or paired-chain data. Because counts were too low, 15 to 20 rarely observed V segments, including chromosome 9 orphons, were left out of the earlier analysis of 587 of the donors. Linkage disequilibrium might explain the correlated functional status among segregating V segments, but an unknown experimental factor could not be ruled out. Roughly uniform sequencing depth across donors was assumed in presence/absence analyses, although this assumption may not hold. In both the original and validation cohorts, the classifier was reported to diagnose cytomegalovirus status with high specificity and sensitivity. V-gene and J-gene trimming of TCR beta chains was associated with a missense DCLRE1C variant in a later genetic analysis, and the association was replicated in an independent cohort. Compared with the approximately 670-donor mean, donors in an Asian-associated ancestry cluster had fewer N-insertions in productive TCRs, according to a later genetic analysis. A few of the identified cytomegalovirus-associated TCR beta chains were confirmed in vitro to be specific for cytomegalovirus antigens. When HLA alleles, especially DR and DQ, strongly co-occurred, TCR associations were difficult to assign to individual alleles. The sequencing pipeline was judged likely to have produced a cluster of highly shared sequence variants as a technical artifact. A later analysis found that most CMV-associated TCR beta chains appeared HLA-restricted, with HLA associations seemingly driven largely by CMV exposure. It was suggested by the authors that the approach could potentially be generalized to other disease states and immunological phenotypes. Specific HLA alleles were associated with more than 15,000 TCR beta sequences at a false discovery rate of 0.05 in a later analysis. For the cohort, immune exposure information was limited to CMV serostatus. According to a later analysis, TCR association rates differed among HLA loci, with DRB1 alleles showing the most associated TCRs and HLA-C alleles showing the fewest. The 87-base-pair reads could not distinguish some IMGT-functional V segments, including TRBV6-2 and TRBV6-3, so those segments were excluded. A further reported finding was that TCR beta sequences accurately predicted the HLA-A and HLA-B alleles for most subjects in the first cohort. In a later analysis, HLA-associated TCR beta chains showed more clonal expansion and lower generation probabilities than non-associated chains that were equally common. Several of the top co-occurrence clusters appeared to be linked to parvovirus B19, influenza, CMV and Epstein-Barr virus, according to a later analysis. The study listed 150 to 200 TCR beta chains as associated with cytomegalovirus. In an earlier analysis of 587 of the donors, most TCR beta V segments appeared in productive rearrangements about 87% or about 30% of the time, broadly matching IMGT annotations. HLA typing was unavailable for some donors at each locus, so association tests used only the typed subset.

The CDR3 numbers 12 residues from cysteine through phenylalanine. The DNA shown is the 36-base CDR3, in frame from base 1. The germline V gene sets CDR1 to MDHEN and CDR2 to SYDVKM. V drops 5 bases and J drops 6 bases, leaving 11 bases in between. Libraries were constructed by the immunoSEQ multiplex PCR assay. The multiplex PCR relied on a mix of 60 forward primers for TCR Vbeta segments and 13 reverse primers for TCR Jbeta segments. The CDR3 region of rearranged TCR beta genes was amplified from genomic DNA by a multiplex PCR assay. Amplified TCR beta libraries were sequenced as 87-base-pair reads on the Illumina HiSeq System. In the source study's methods: A later analysis counted 75 million to 100 million unique TCR beta chains across the 700 or so repertoires, and around 9.9 million of these chains were shared by at least two donors. Raw reads were error-corrected and collapsed into unique sequences with a nearest-neighbor algorithm that merged closely related sequences to remove PCR and sequencing errors. Alignment of CDR3 sequences to IMGT reference sequences was used to assign V, D and J gene segments. For a sequence to be retained, a match of at least six nucleotides was required to both a V gene segment and a J gene segment. A rearrangement was called productive if the CDR3 had no stop codons and remained in frame with V and J, and every other rearrangement was called non-productive. Following IMGT convention, CDR3 was defined as the stretch from the second conserved V-encoded cysteine to the conserved J-encoded phenylalanine. The earlier analysis of some 550 of the donors excluded any sequence lacking an unambiguous match to a single V gene segment. An earlier analysis of about 590 of the donors classified V segments as functional when productive rearrangements were above 56.7% and as segregating when the standard deviation between donors was above 5%. A statistical classification framework was developed to diagnose cytomegalovirus status using the catalog of TCR beta chain sequences. A later analysis assigned V and J genes by comparing TCR nucleotide sequences with IMGT/GENE-DB human TR gene sequences. In a later analysis, CDR3 sequences and most-parsimonious VDJ recombination scenarios were assigned using the TCRdist pipeline. A later analysis defined each TCR beta chain by its CDR3 amino acid sequence plus V-gene family, and excluded reads lacking a unique V-gene family. In a later analysis, a few hundred highly shared, low-generation-probability nucleotide sequences were removed to address suspected cross-contamination and a sequencing artifact. In a later analysis, a clonal expansion index for each public chain was calculated from normalized within-repertoire ranks of inferred template counts. A later analysis computed generation probabilities with a VDJ recombination model fitted to out-of-frame rearrangements, and checked the results against IGoR. In a later analysis, TCR-TCR, TCR-HLA and TCR-CMV co-occurrence was scored with hypergeometric tests, and a repertoire-size bias correction was applied to TCR pairs. False discovery rates were estimated in a later analysis by permuting HLA or CMV assignments 20 times. In a later analysis, co-occurring TCRs were grouped using DBSCAN, with TCRdist sequence similarity added in when clustering inside HLA-allele-positive subsets. For co-occurrence clustering, repertoires with fewer than 30,000 or more than 120,000 public chains were excluded, along with a handful of repertoires with anomalous nucleotide sharing. This is the immuneACCESS table as TCRdb keeps it, with only in-frame sequences that have V and J called. A part of the clones is gone; compared with another copy, unresolved V genes explain less than half, and the rest is unexplained. That table supplies the V and J calls and clone size; D and trimming were determined from the DNA. In this sample the table shows a few hundred thousand clones, about 80% of which occur a single time. The leading ten clones occupy around 1.4% of the sample.

The sequenced sample was PBMCs. The chain uses TRBV28 and TRBJ2-7, with a tentative D gene TRBD1 over 6 matching bases. The sequence derives from a girl aged 10-17 years in good health and CMV-seronegative. The encoded CDR3 is CASSLTGGEQYF. The sequenced DNA: TGTGCCAGCAGTCTGACAGGAGGCGAGCAGTACTTC.